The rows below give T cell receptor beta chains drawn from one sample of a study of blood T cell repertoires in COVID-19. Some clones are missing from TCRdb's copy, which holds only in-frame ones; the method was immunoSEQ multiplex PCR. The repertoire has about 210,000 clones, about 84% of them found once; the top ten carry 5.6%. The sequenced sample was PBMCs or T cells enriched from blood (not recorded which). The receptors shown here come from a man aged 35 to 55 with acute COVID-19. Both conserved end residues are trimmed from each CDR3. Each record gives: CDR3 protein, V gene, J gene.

ATLAGVSYNEQF,TRBV19,TRBJ2-1
ASNPAGAETQY,TRBV10-1,TRBJ2-5
ASSSDGSEGQPQH,TRBV2,TRBJ1-5
AWTDTGELF,TRBV30,TRBJ2-2
ASSISGGAYEQY,TRBV11-2,TRBJ2-7
ASRWGQGSYEQY,TRBV6-5,TRBJ2-7
ASSASGTGVKNEQF,TRBV28,TRBJ2-1
ASTPPGGANEKLF,TRBV7-6,TRBJ1-4
ASSEGGGETQY,TRBV25-1,TRBJ2-5
ASSLTVPNTEAF,TRBV5-1,TRBJ1-1
ASSQDRMMTSDEQF,TRBV3-1/TRBV3-2,TRBJ2-1
ASSLEPAGGRSYEQY,TRBV11-2,TRBJ2-7
ASSGQGNEQF,TRBV2,TRBJ2-1
AISDEGGRAQY,TRBV10-3,TRBJ2-5
ASSLSLRGYTDTQY,TRBV7-3,TRBJ2-3
ASSLAASGSYTYEQY,TRBV5-4,TRBJ2-7